This T cell receptor (beta chain) was identified in a study of T cell responses to AZD1222 COVID-19 vaccine. The study's findings and limits: After two AZD1222 doses, spike-specific TCR breadth and depth rose versus day 0. Epitopes outside B.1.351 and B.1.1.7 mutated regions reportedly drew nearly half of spike TCRs.

This clone was observed a handful of times. Its antigen is still unknown. The assay was immunoSEQ multiplex PCR, and TCRdb's table has in-frame clones only and misses some. Of about 130,000 clones listed, roughly 80% are singletons. The receptor was isolated from an adult in good health. This sample comprised peripheral blood, obtained on day 0 of AZD1222 vaccination.

CDR3 region: CASMWTGEIGPQHF. CDR3 bases: TGTGCCAGTATGTGGACAGGAGAGATCGGGCCCCAGCATTTT. The V call is TRBV19, the J call TRBJ1-5; 7 bases align to TRBD1. The ends lost 7 bases at V and 9 bases at J; junction bases unmatched: 12. The CDR3 spans 14 residues. The germline gives CDR1 LNHDA, CDR2 SQIVND (reference sequence).